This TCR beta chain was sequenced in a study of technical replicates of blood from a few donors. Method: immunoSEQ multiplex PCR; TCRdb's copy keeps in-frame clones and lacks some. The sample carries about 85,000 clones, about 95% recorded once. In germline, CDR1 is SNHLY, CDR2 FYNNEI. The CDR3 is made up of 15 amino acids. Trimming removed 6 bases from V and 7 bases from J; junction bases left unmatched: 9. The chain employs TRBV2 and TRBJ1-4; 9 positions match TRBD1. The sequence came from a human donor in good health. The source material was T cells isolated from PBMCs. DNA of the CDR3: TGTGCCAGCAGCAAAACAGGGGGCGCGTTTGAAAAACTGTTTTTT. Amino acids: CASSKTGGAFEKLFF.